The following is a TCR beta chain sequence with its context. Antigen unknown. Time point meaning: week 5, during vaccination. Vaccine doses each comprised 300 ug of mutant IDH1 20-mer peptide, with topical imiquimod. This sample was taken from a study of a mutant IDH1 vaccine in newly diagnosed glioma. Across the whole study: Investigators started vaccination 4-6 weeks after radiotherapy alone, or with temozolomide cycles. Treated patients had a mean age of about 40 years and an approximately 62% male, around 38% female split. Patients previously underwent radiotherapy, temozolomide, or both, and most underwent both.

Libraries were prepared by immunoSEQ multiplex PCR; TCRdb keeps only in-frame clonotypes and omits some of them. Of roughly 28,000 clones listed, about 89% are singletons. Broader study findings: Vaccine-induced responses were seen in less than 95% of patients, spanning several MHC alleles.

The CDR3 has 15 residues. V shed 4 bases and J 3 bases; nucleotides not matched to a gene: 6. Germline CDR1 SGHRS, CDR2 YFSETQ. The clonotype originates from a man aged 18 to 29 with glioma. The chain is built from TRBV5-1 and TRBJ2-7; 11 bases are a match to TRBD2. The sample consisted of PBMCs, taken from a glioma patient whose treatment included an IDH1 peptide vaccine. This chain's CDR3 is CASSTGTSGNYEQYF. CDR3 coding DNA: TGCGCCAGCAGCACCGGGACTAGCGGAAACTACGAGCAGTACTTC.